The subject of this entry is one TCR beta chain. Its antigen remains undetermined. Within one base of it there is no much larger clone, and no base qualities were kept. The sample belongs to a study of shared clonotypes between healthy human individuals (TCRdb year 2020). Describing the broader study: The cohort included a few men and a couple of women between 18 and 49 years of age. For each donor, CD4 naive and CD4 memory were each given three plates, CD8 naive was given two plates, and CD8 memory was given one plate. Blood TCR repertoires of roughly 5 healthy adults were deeply sequenced to estimate repertoire size and the extent of clonotype sharing between individuals. To increase sequencing depth and limit assay-specific biases, different laboratories used diverse techniques to prepare libraries and sequence TCR repertoires. Per donor, leukapheresis produced somewhere between about 0.94 and 8.9 billion PBMCs.

Findings and caveats that apply to the study as a whole: Pairwise subsampling led to the expectation that sequencing depth would affect the degree of clonotype sharing among donors. Incomplete sequencing was indicated by rarefaction of sorted-subset datasets, despite the large sequencing depth. Compared with non-shared clonotypes, clonotypes shared by all four sorted-subset donors had higher generation probabilities. Larger estimated clonotype richness was generally found for naive subsets than for memory subsets. Because the study included a small number of donors, the genetic and exposure-history diversity represented was limited. Sampling was restricted to blood, and TCR repertoires in tissue are likely to differ from TCR repertoires in blood. Across four donors, approximately 5% of naive CD4, more than 3% of naive CD8, under 2.5% of memory CD4, and 0.3% to 0.45% of memory CD8 clonotypes were shared.

The CDR3 measures 20 amino acids from cysteine to phenylalanine. Only CDR3 DNA remains: 60 bases, in frame from the first base. Reading the germline V gene gives CDR1 SGHRS and CDR2 YFSETQ. V and J are trimmed by 0 bases and 6 bases, and the gene matches miss 15 bases of the junction. Using the deep immunoSEQ assay, multiplex PCR amplified TCR CDR3 regions from genomic DNA. For each cell subset, the extracted genomic DNA was distributed evenly across all wells of several immunoSEQ 96-well plates, and each plate served as one replicate. Each replicate PCR for sorted subsets received 200 ng genomic DNA, equal to some 32,000 T cell genomes. The purified libraries were quantified using a Qubit 3.0 fluorometer, sized with a Bioanalyzer 2100, and then quantified again using the KAPA Library Quantification kit. Every immunoSEQ 96-well plate was sequenced on a separate single-read 150-cycle Illumina NextSeq 550 flow cell. The original pipeline was this. The immunoSEQ output contained only junctional sequences without quality scores, so filtering could not match that applied to full-length reads. Sequences were annotated with PyIR, a Python wrapper for IgBLAST v1.9, using IMGT germline references to assign V/J genes and CDR3. Any read was removed if the V/J assignment was weak (E-value above 1e-6), the CDR3 was missing, or the read contained stop codons, out-of-frame junctions, or ambiguous translated residues. A V3J clonotype was defined by an identical inferred V gene, J gene, and CDR3 amino acid sequence. The percentage overlap between two repertoires was calculated by dividing the number of shared unique clonotypes by the size of the smaller repertoire. RTK rarefaction, the Chao1 estimator, and Recon v2.1 estimates of unobserved clonotypes were used to assess repertoire richness. OLGA was used to compute generation probabilities for all TCRbeta clonotypes that the gDNA method yielded from a few donors. This immuneACCESS table, as held by TCRdb, lists in-frame sequences with V and J called but not all clones. Of the missing ones, under half trace to an unresolved V gene in checked studies; the others have no known cause. V and J calls and clone size are copied from that table; D and trimming were computed from the DNA. The sample table holds 1 million to 1.3 million clones, of which approximately 80% were seen once. 0.5% to 0.65% of the sample is taken by the ten largest.

Healthy HIV-negative adults with no recently reported acute infections or vaccinations were included as donors. Every donor was a Caucasian adult living in Nashville, Tennessee, USA. CD4+ T cells were enriched through magnetic negative selection, after which naive cells were positively selected on CD45RA and the remaining negative fraction served as the memory subset. Blood was collected by leukapheresis, and PBMCs were isolated by Ficoll-Histopaque density gradient centrifugation and then cryopreserved in liquid nitrogen vapor phase. Analytical flow cytometry was used to check the purity and quantity of each magnetically sorted T cell population. Genomic DNA was isolated from every sorted fraction and measured by UV absorbance on a Nanodrop 2000c.

Sequences were obtained from memory CD4+ T cells from PBMCs. This specimen's cell subset or site label, interpreted: CD45RA-negative fraction. This TCR came from a man younger than 30 in good health. Some clones in this sample may be carry-over from other donors' samples. The sequence is built from TRBV5-1 and TRBJ2-7; a stretch of 16 junction bases matches TRBD2. CDR3 protein: CASSLDRRQGTSGRASEQYF. The DNA sequence is TGCGCCAGCAGCTTGGATCGTCGGCAGGGGACTAGCGGGAGGGCCTCCGAGCAGTACTTC.